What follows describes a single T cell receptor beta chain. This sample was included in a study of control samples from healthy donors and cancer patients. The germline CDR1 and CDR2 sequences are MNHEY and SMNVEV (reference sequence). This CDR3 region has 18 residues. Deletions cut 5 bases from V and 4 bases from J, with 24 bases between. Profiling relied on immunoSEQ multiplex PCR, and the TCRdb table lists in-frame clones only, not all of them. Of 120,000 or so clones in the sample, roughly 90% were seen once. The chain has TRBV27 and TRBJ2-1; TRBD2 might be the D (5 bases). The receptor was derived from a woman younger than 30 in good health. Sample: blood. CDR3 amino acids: CASSPRLLAPVSYNEQFF. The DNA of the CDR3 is TGTGCCAGCAGTCCGCGCCTATTAGCGCCAGTAAGTTACAATGAGCAGTTCTTC.